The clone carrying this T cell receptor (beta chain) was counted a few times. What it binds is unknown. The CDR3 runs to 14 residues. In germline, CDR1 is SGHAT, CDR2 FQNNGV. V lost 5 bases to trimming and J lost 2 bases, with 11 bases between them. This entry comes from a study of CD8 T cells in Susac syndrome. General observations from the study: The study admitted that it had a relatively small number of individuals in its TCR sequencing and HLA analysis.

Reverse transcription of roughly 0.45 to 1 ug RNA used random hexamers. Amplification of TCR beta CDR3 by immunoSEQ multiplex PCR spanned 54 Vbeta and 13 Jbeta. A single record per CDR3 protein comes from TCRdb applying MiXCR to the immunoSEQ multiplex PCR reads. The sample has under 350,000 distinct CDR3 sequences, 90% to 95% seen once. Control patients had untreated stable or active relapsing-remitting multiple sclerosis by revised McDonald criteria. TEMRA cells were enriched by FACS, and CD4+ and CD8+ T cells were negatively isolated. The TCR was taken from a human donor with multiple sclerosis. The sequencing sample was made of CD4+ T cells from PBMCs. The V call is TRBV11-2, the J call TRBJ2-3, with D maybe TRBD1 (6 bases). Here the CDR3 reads CASSRRGATDTQYF. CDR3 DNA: TGTGCCAGCAGCCGCAGGGGAGCCACAGATACGCAGTATTTT.